Each of the 22 T cell receptor beta chains below was sequenced from the same sample in a study of shared clonotypes between healthy human individuals. The assay was immunoSEQ multiplex PCR, and TCRdb's table has in-frame clones only and misses some. Seen here are about 470,000 clones, roughly 83% observed once, and the top ten hold roughly 13%. The sample consisted of PBMCs. Receptors originate from a woman aged 40-49 years in good health. Some clones in this sample may be carry-over from other donors' samples.

This chain links TRBV12-5 with TRBJ1-2; D not certain. Germline lookup yields CDR1 LGHNT and CDR2 FRNRAP. Between the trimmed V and J ends, which lost 5 bases and 7 bases, there was a span of 11 bases. This CDR3 contains 12 residues. For the CDR3, the DNA is TGTGCTAGTGGTCTAGACGGCTTTGGCTACACCTTC. Translated, it gives CASGLDGFGYTF. The variable domain in full, with the rest retrieved from reference TRBV12-5 and TRBJ1-2, is DARVTQTPRHKVTEMGQEVTMRCQPILGHNTVFWYRQTMMQGLELLAYFRNRAPLDDSGMPKDRFSAEMPDATLATLKIQPSEPRDSAVYFCASGLDGFGYTFGSGTRLTVV.

The gene calls are TRBV25-1 and TRBJ2-2; 10 nucleotides match TRBD1. Looked up from germline, CDR1 is MGHDK and CDR2 is SYGVNS. V lost 6 bases and J lost 6; bases outside the gene matches: 7. There are 15 residues in the CDR3. CDR3 DNA: TGTGCCAGCAGGGTAACCGGGACAGGGGCCGGGGAGCTGTTTTTT. Translating it yields CASRVTGTGAGELFF.

The chain uses TRBV11-2 and TRBJ2-1; D not resolved. Germline V CDR1 and CDR2: SGHAT, FQNNGV. Trimming pared 1 base from V and 8 bases from J, leaving 18 bases between. The length of the CDR3 is 16 residues. The CDR3 nucleotides read TGTGCCAGCAGCTTAGTGGTGCGACTCCGGCTCGATGAGCAGTTCTTC. Protein product: CASSLVVRLRLDEQFF.

This clone was observed a few times. The chain couples TRBV4-2 to TRBJ2-3; D is unclear. Germline lookup yields CDR1 LGHNA and CDR2 YNFKEQ. The ends were cut back, 0 bases at V and 6 bases at J, with 13 bases in the middle. This CDR3 has 15 residues. CDR3 residues: CASSQDGEPADTQYF. DNA for the CDR3: TGTGCCAGCAGCCAAGATGGGGAACCTGCGGATACGCAGTATTTT.

This chain uses TRBV7-9 with TRBJ2-5; D unclear. Germline V lookup: CDR1 SEHNR, CDR2 FQNEAQ (reference sequence). Trimming took 2 bases from V and 7 from J, leaving 5 bases between them. The CDR3 consists of 11 residues. The DNA for the CDR3 is TGTGCCAGCAGCTTAAGAGGGACCCAGTACTTC. The encoded protein is CASSLRGTQYF.

CDR3 sequence: CASSMSQGLDTEAFF. CDR3 sequence (DNA): TGTGCCAGTAGTATGTCACAGGGCTTGGACACTGAAGCTTTCTTT. V usage is TRBV19 and J usage is TRBJ1-1, with D perhaps matching TRBD1 (6 bases). This CDR3 is 15 amino acids long. Germline V gene sequence: CDR1 LNHDA, CDR2 SQIVND (reference sequence). Between the trimmed V and J ends, which lost 3 bases and 3 bases, there was a span of 14 bases.

This chain joins TRBV18 and TRBJ1-5; D gene ambiguous. The CDR3 totals 13 residues. V dropped 2 bases and J dropped 4 bases, with 6 bases sitting between them. The germline V gene encodes CDR1 KGHSH and CDR2 LQKENI. CDR3 sequence reads: CASSPASNQPQHF. CDR3 DNA sequence: TGTGCCAGCTCACCAGCGAGTAATCAGCCCCAGCATTTT.

This clone was detected once. The V call is TRBV18, the J call TRBJ1-3; 7 nucleotides align to TRBD1. Germline assignment: CDR1 KGHSH and CDR2 LQKENI. V shed 3 bases and J 4 bases; nucleotides not matched to a gene: 9. The CDR3 sequence is 16 residues long. The CDR3 is CASSPREGAFGNTIYF. The CDR3 coding sequence is TGTGCCAGCTCACCCCGGGAGGGGGCGTTCGGAAACACCATATATTTT. The complete variable domain, with remaining parts taken from reference TRBV18 and TRBJ1-3, reads NAGVMQNPRHLVRRRGQEARLRCSPMKGHSHVYWYRQLPEEGLKFMVYLQKENIIDESGMPKERFSAEFPKEGPSILRIQQVVRGDSAAYFCASSPREGAFGNTIYFGEGSWLTVV.

The chain is built from TRBV9 and TRBJ2-1; D might be TRBD2 (6 bases). There are 16 residues in the CDR3. Germline V gene data show CDR1 as SGDLS and CDR2 as YYNGEE. The ends were cut back, 0 bases at V and 8 bases at J, with 18 bases in the middle. This CDR3 reads CASSVAGSGQVYEQFF. The CDR3 DNA is TGTGCCAGCAGCGTAGCGGGTAGCGGCCAGGTGTATGAGCAGTTCTTC.

The V gene is TRBV27, the J gene TRBJ2-5; 9 nucleotides match TRBD2. The junction had 4 bases not matched to a gene; V was cut back by 4 bases and J by 1 base. This CDR3 has 15 amino acids. Germline V lookup: CDR1 MNHEY, CDR2 SMNVEV (reference sequence). The CDR3 protein is CASSSPTSGQETQYF. The DNA of the CDR3 is TGTGCCAGCAGTTCCCCGACTAGCGGCCAAGAGACCCAGTACTTC.

Note on this clone: Without the conserved terminal phenylalanine or tryptophan, this CDR3 likely stems from a read error. V usage is TRBV7-2 and J usage is TRBJ2-4; a weak D match, TRBD1 (6 bases). V gave up 6 bases and J gave up 3 bases, with 15 bases separating them. CDR3 length equals 15 residues. Germline V lookup: CDR1 SGHTA, CDR2 FQGNSA. The CDR3 here is CASRPSPGDKNIQYL. Written as DNA, the CDR3 is TGTGCCAGCAGACCAAGCCCAGGGGACAAAAACATTCAGTACTTG.

The chain employs TRBV5-4 and TRBJ2-6; TRBD2 matches 10 bases. V shed 4 bases and J 0 bases; nucleotides not matched to a gene: 4. In germline, CDR1 is SGHNT, CDR2 YYREEE (reference sequence). CDR3 size: 17 residues. This CDR3 is CASSMGLANSGANVLTF. The CDR3 DNA is TGTGCCAGCAGCATGGGACTAGCGAACTCTGGGGCCAACGTCCTGACTTTC.

The rearrangement joins TRBV7-9 to TRBJ1-1; the D is unclear. CDR3 length: 15 residues. With 3 bases removed from V and 1 base from J, the gap between germline ends came to 12 bases. Germline lookup yields CDR1 SEHNR and CDR2 FQNEAQ (reference sequence). CDR3 DNA: TGTGCCAGCAGCTTTCTCGGCGGATCGAACACTGAAGCTTTCTTT. Residues: CASSFLGGSNTEAFF.

This clone appeared a few times. The chain joins TRBV28 to TRBJ1-2; a weak D match, TRBD1 (6 bases). V gave up 8 bases and J gave up 4 bases, with 8 bases separating them. In germline, CDR1 is MDHEN, CDR2 SYDVKM. The CDR3 runs 11 residues. The CDR3 loop reads CASQGTYGYTF. Written as DNA, the CDR3 is TGTGCCAGCCAGGGGACCTATGGCTACACCTTC.

The rearrangement uses TRBV30 and TRBJ1-2; 8 nucleotides align to TRBD1. CDR3 size: 13 residues. J was trimmed by 8 bases and V by 0 bases; bases with no gene match: 5. In germline, CDR1 is GTSNPN, CDR2 SVGIG (reference sequence). CDR3: CAWSVARGLGYTF. CDR3 nucleotide sequence: TGTGCCTGGAGTGTGGCCAGGGGGCTCGGCTACACCTTC.

CDR3 loop: CASSKGRTSEALFF. The CDR3 DNA reads as TGTGCCAGCAGCAAGGGTCGGACTAGCGAAGCATTGTTCTTC. The chain combines TRBV11-3 with TRBJ2-1; 9 bases map to TRBD2. The CDR3 runs to 14 residues. Germline trimming cut 5 bases from V and 15 bases from J; bases unmatched to any gene: 14. From germline, CDR1 is SGHNT and CDR2 YENEEA.

The V and J genes are TRBV11-2 and TRBJ2-1; maybe TRBD2 (5 bases). The germline V gene encodes CDR1 SGHAT and CDR2 FQNNGV. The CDR3 spans 16 residues. With 5 bases removed from V and 4 bases from J, the gap between germline ends came to 18 bases. The CDR3 here is CASSPERGSGYNEQFF. CDR3 coding DNA: TGTGCCAGCAGCCCGGAACGCGGGTCGGGGTACAATGAGCAGTTCTTC.

V gene TRBV5-1 combines with J gene TRBJ2-7; either TRBD1 or TRBD2 may supply D (5 bases each). V was shortened by 2 bases and J by 3 bases, with 21 bases between the two germline ends. CDR1 and CDR2 from the germline V gene are SGHRS and YFSETQ. CDR3 size: 17 residues. Written as DNA, the CDR3 is TGCGCCAGCAGCTTACAACCGCGAGGGGAAGTGATCTACGAGCAGTACTTC. Translated: CASSLQPRGEVIYEQYF.

The genes are TRBV6-5 and TRBJ1-1; maybe TRBD1 (5 bases). The CDR3 totals 13 residues. Germline CDR1 MNHEY, CDR2 SVGAGI. Trimming cost V 5 bases and J 4 bases, with 11 bases left between them. Written as DNA, the CDR3 is TGTGCCAGCAGTACCCAGGGTGCCACTGAAGCTTTCTTT. It encodes CASSTQGATEAFF.

The rearrangement links TRBV7-8 to TRBJ2-2; D is undetermined. Germline V CDR1 and CDR2: SGHVS, FQNEAQ. Trimming took 4 bases from V and 5 from J, leaving 5 bases between them. This CDR3 comprises 12 residues. The DNA of the CDR3 is TGTGCCAGCAGCTGGGAAACCGGGGAGCTGTTTTTT. It codes for CASSWETGELFF.

This chain joins TRBV4-2 and TRBJ2-7, with D unclear. Germline V lookup: CDR1 LGHNA, CDR2 YNFKEQ. CDR3 length equals 15 residues. V lost 0 bases and J lost 0, with 9 bases in between. The CDR3 bases are TGTGCCAGCAGCCAAGACGGTGCTAGCTCCTACGAGCAGTACTTC. Residues: CASSQDGASSYEQYF.

V and J are TRBV5-1 and TRBJ2-2, with 8 bases matching TRBD1. The germline V gene has CDR1 SGHRS and CDR2 YFSETQ. The CDR3 covers 16 residues. The V gene end was trimmed by 3 bases and the J gene end by 1 base; junction bases not matched to a gene: 5. The CDR3 protein is CASSSTGVLNTGELFF. The CDR3 DNA reads as TGCGCCAGCAGCTCGACAGGGGTCTTGAACACCGGGGAGCTGTTTTTT.